This TCR beta chain is drawn from a study of blood T cell repertoires in COVID-19. Across the whole study: The United States, Italy and Spain provided the acute and convalescent COVID-19 samples. In each case, the material was cDNA or gDNA derived from T cells, B-cell-depleted T cells, or PBMCs.

Per the authors' pipeline: Estimation of nucleated cell counts was performed using reference gene primer amplification. The method was immunoSEQ multiplex PCR; TCRdb's version includes in-frame clones alone and lacks a portion of them. Clonal size and the V and J genes are those of that table, whereas D and trimming came from the DNA. The table lists approximately 170,000 clones, 88% of them singletons. This receptor was obtained from a man in his fifties or sixties with acute or convalescent COVID-19. Sequenced: peripheral blood.

In nucleotides, the CDR3 is TGTGCCAGCAGTCGTACAGGGGCGCCCAGCTCTGGAAACACCATATATTTT. This encodes CASSRTGAPSSGNTIYF. The V and J genes are TRBV6-6 and TRBJ1-3; 7 bases line up with TRBD1. Germline V CDR1 and CDR2: MNHNY, SVGAGI (reference sequence). After removal of 5 bases from V and 0 bases from J, the junction contained 10 bases not matched to a gene. The CDR3 runs to 17 residues.